This T cell receptor beta chain was recorded in a study of blood T cell repertoires in COVID-19. Study-wide background: COVID-19 samples, acute and convalescent, were from the United States, Italy and Spain.

Profiling relied on immunoSEQ multiplex PCR, and the TCRdb table lists in-frame clones only, not all of them. This sample has about 74,000 clones, with around 90% found just once. The V end lost 4 bases, the J end lost 5 bases, and 11 bases lay between the germline ends. Germline V gene lookup returns CDR1 MNHEY and CDR2 SVGAGI. The CDR3 totals 13 residues. The clonotype was recovered from a woman aged 55-75 years with active COVID-19. The sequencing sample was made of peripheral blood. The V and J genes are TRBV6-5 and TRBJ2-5; D is possibly TRBD2 (5 bases). In DNA form, the CDR3 reads TGTGCCAGCAGTTCGGACTTCTCGGAGACCCAGTACTTC. It yields the protein CASSSDFSETQYF.